This TCR beta chain was retrieved from a study of CD8 T cells in ankylosing spondylitis. The CDR3 is made up of 14 amino acids. V lost 7 bases, J lost 3 bases, and 8 bases stayed unmatched. In making TCR beta libraries, quantitative 5'-RACE with molecular barcodes was used. TCRdb reanalysed the 5' RACE reads using MiXCR and keeps one entry per CDR3 protein. The sample lists about 510,000 distinct CDR3 sequences, roughly 5% seen once, with around 3.4% in the top ten. This clonotype was seen only a few times. No antigen is known for it. The study's findings and limits: Significant enrichment of disease-linked clones was reportedly seen in matched ankylosing spondylitis synovial fluid. Blood of patients with ankylosing spondylitis appeared to be characterized by a TCR beta motif of eight highly homologous variants. Researchers report that disease-linked clones proved CD8+ and relatively rare in peripheral blood.

What was sequenced was blood, either unsorted or a sorted T cell fraction (not recorded which). The rearrangement uses TRBV12-3 or TRBV12-4 and TRBJ2-7, with 8 bases that match TRBD1. The TCR was taken from a male donor with ankylosing spondylitis. The CDR3 sequence is CASTPGQGNYEQYF. In DNA form, the CDR3 reads TGTGCCAGCACCCCAGGACAGGGTAACTACGAGCAGTACTTC.